The 31 T cell receptor beta chains presented below share a single source sample, sequenced in a study of cytomegalovirus exposure and HLA in healthy donors. With 60 Vbeta and 13 Jbeta primers, the PCR was carried out. The assay was immunoSEQ multiplex PCR, and TCRdb's table has in-frame clones only and misses some. The sample lists roughly 190,000 clones, around 68% occurring once. Material for sequencing was PBMCs. Receptors were obtained from a man in his forties in good health and CMV-seronegative.

The chain combines TRBV29-1 with TRBJ1-1; tentative D call: TRBD1 (6 bases). Trimming removed 7 bases from V and 5 bases from J, with 11 bases in between. Germline V gene lookup returns CDR1 SQVTM and CDR2 ANQGSEA. The CDR3 has 11 amino acids. The CDR3 DNA reads as TGCAGCGGGCAGGGGTCTACTGAAGCTTTCTTT. This translates into CSGQGSTEAFF.

The chain carries TRBV5-1 and TRBJ2-7, with 10 bases matching TRBD2. The V and J ends lost 2 bases and 2 bases, in that order; junction bases with no gene match: 4. CDR1 is SGHRS and CDR2 is YFSETQ in the germline V gene. The CDR3 totals 15 residues. This CDR3 is CASSFLAGAPYEQYF. CDR3 in DNA: TGCGCCAGCAGCTTCCTAGCGGGGGCCCCCTACGAGCAGTACTTC.

The V call is TRBV6-6, the J call TRBJ2-7; 7 bases agree with TRBD2. The CDR3 extends over 15 amino acids. The junction had 13 bases not matched to a gene; V was cut back by 4 bases and J by 7 bases. Germline lookup yields CDR1 MNHNY and CDR2 SVGAGI (reference sequence). The CDR3 DNA reads TGTGCCAGCAGTTCCCAGATCGGGAGGAAGGGGGAGCAGTACTTC. It translates to CASSSQIGRKGEQYF.

The V call is TRBV7-6, the J call TRBJ1-5, with D possibly matching TRBD1 (5 bases). Germline CDR1 SGHVS, CDR2 FNYEAQ. V was clipped by 1 base and J by 7 bases, with 14 bases between them. CDR3 length: 15 amino acids. CDR3 DNA: TGTGCCAGCAGCTTAGGGGGGGTAATTGGGCAGCCCCAGCATTTT. Translating gives CASSLGGVIGQPQHF. The full variable domain, in which reference TRBV7-6 and TRBJ1-5 provide the parts outside the CDR3, is GAGVSQSPRYKVTKRGQDVALRCDPISGHVSLYWYRQALGQGPEFLTYFNYEAQQDKSGLPNDRFSAERPEGSISTLTIQRTEQRDSAMYRCASSLGGVIGQPQHFGDGTRLSIL.

CDR3 sequence reads: CASTGTSGRDTQYF. As DNA, the CDR3 is TGTGCCAGCACCGGGACTAGCGGGAGAGATACGCAGTATTTT. The chain combines TRBV5-4 with TRBJ2-3; 14 bases line up with TRBD2. The V gene end was trimmed by 6 bases and the J gene end by 5 bases; junction bases not matched to a gene: 2. CDR1 and CDR2 from the germline V gene are SGHNT and YYREEE (reference sequence). The CDR3 runs to 14 residues.

This clone was found a few times. The rearrangement links TRBV29-1 to TRBJ2-7, with a possible D match to TRBD1 (6 bases). V lost 6 bases and J 2 bases, leaving 11 bases between the germline ends. CDR3 length: 12 residues. From germline, CDR1 is SQVTM and CDR2 ANQGSEA. The CDR3 DNA sequence: TGCAGCGTGTGGACAGTTCCCTACGAGCAGTACTTC. Translated: CSVWTVPYEQYF.

The chain couples TRBV6-1 to TRBJ1-1; D is unclear. V was trimmed by 6 bases and J by 7 bases, leaving 21 bases between them. Germline CDR1 MNHNS, CDR2 SASEGT. There are 15 residues in the CDR3. CDR3 DNA sequence: TGTGCCAGCAGCCCCACAATTGGGCAGTGGTATGAAGCTTTCTTT. This gives the protein CASSPTIGQWYEAFF.

The rearrangement uses TRBV7-6 and TRBJ2-1; 7 bases fit TRBD2. Per the germline V gene, CDR1 is SGHVS and CDR2 is FNYEAQ. The CDR3 contains 16 residues. The ends lost 1 base at V and 3 bases at J; junction bases unmatched: 6. The CDR3 DNA is TGTGCCAGCAGCTTAGAAGGACTAGGGAGCTACAATGAGCAGTTCTTC. Its protein product is CASSLEGLGSYNEQFF.

This sequence joins TRBV7-6 and TRBJ2-5; D unresolved. Trimming stripped 5 bases from V and 0 bases from J, with 10 bases between. This CDR3 has 14 amino acids. CDR1 is SGHVS and CDR2 is FNYEAQ in the germline V gene. The CDR3 nucleotides read TGTGCCAGCAGCACTTTCGGAGACCAAGAGACCCAGTACTTC. It translates to CASSTFGDQETQYF.

The CDR3: CASSLDRGQSSSYEQYF. CDR3 DNA sequence: TGTGCCAGCAGCTTAGATAGAGGACAGAGCAGCTCCTACGAGCAGTACTTC. This chain uses TRBV11-2 with TRBJ2-7; a possible D gene is TRBD1 (6 bases). Germline CDR1 and CDR2: SGHAT and FQNNGV. Between the trimmed V and J ends, which lost 0 bases and 0 bases, there was a span of 15 bases. There are 17 residues in the CDR3.

This chain uses TRBV29-1 with TRBJ2-2; tentative D call: TRBD1 (7 bases). Trimming stripped 5 bases from V and 4 bases from J, with 11 bases between. This CDR3 comprises 13 residues. Germline V CDR1 and CDR2: SQVTM, ANQGSEA. The CDR3 loop is CSVRQGGTGELFF. The CDR3 region has the DNA TGCAGCGTTCGACAGGGAGGCACCGGGGAGCTGTTTTTT.

V and J are TRBV7-9 and TRBJ1-1; D might be TRBD1 (5 bases). Deletions cut 3 bases from V and 4 bases from J, with 9 bases between. Germline lookup yields CDR1 SEHNR and CDR2 FQNEAQ (reference sequence). This CDR3 has 13 residues. CDR3: CASSFSQGTEAFF. The CDR3 DNA is TGTGCCAGCAGCTTCTCGCAGGGCACTGAAGCTTTCTTT.

The V and J genes are TRBV5-4 and TRBJ2-7, with 10 bases lining up with TRBD1. Trimming at V came to 1 base and at J to 7 bases, leaving 11 bases not matched to a gene. Germline CDR1 reads SGHNT; CDR2 reads YYREEE (reference sequence). The CDR3 runs to 16 residues. CDR3 in amino acids: CASSLPPGQGLGEQYF. The CDR3 coding sequence is TGTGCCAGCAGCTTGCCTCCGGGACAGGGGCTGGGGGAGCAGTACTTC.

V is TRBV19 and J is TRBJ2-1; 7 positions match TRBD2. The germline V gene encodes CDR1 LNHDA and CDR2 SQIVND (reference sequence). The CDR3 sequence is 14 residues long. The V and J ends lost 7 bases and 5 bases, in that order; junction bases with no gene match: 8. CDR3 nucleotides: TGTGCCAGTAATAGGCGGGAGCGCCACAATGAGCAGTTCTTC. It translates to CASNRRERHNEQFF.

This clone was seen a handful of times. The chain couples TRBV25-1 to TRBJ2-1; no clear D gene. Germline V gene sequence: CDR1 MGHDK, CDR2 SYGVNS. Trimming took off 5 bases at V and 2 bases at J, with 10 bases between the two ends. The CDR3 totals 14 residues. The CDR3 DNA is TGTGCCAGCAGTCAAAGGCGGACCTACAATGAGCAGTTCTTC. Its translation is CASSQRRTYNEQFF. Combining the CDR3 with reference TRBV25-1 and TRBJ2-1 gives the whole variable domain EADIYQTPRYLVIGTGKKITLECSQTMGHDKMYWYQQDPGMELHLIHYSYGVNSTEKGDLSSESTVSRIRTEHFPLTLESARPSHTSQYLCASSQRRTYNEQFFGPGTRLTVL.

This clone has a handful of counts. V is TRBV5-1 and J is TRBJ2-5, with TRBD1 as a possible D gene (5 bases). The CDR3 contains 13 residues. Looked up from germline, CDR1 is SGHRS and CDR2 is YFSETQ. Trimming left V 2 bases short and J 2 bases short, with 7 bases between. Here the CDR3 DNA reads TGCGCCAGCAGCTTCCAGGGTCAAGAGACCCAGTACTTC. Translated, it gives CASSFQGQETQYF.

This clone appeared once. The V call is TRBV29-1, the J call TRBJ2-2; TRBD2 aligns across 12 bases. The V gene's germline CDR1 is SQVTM and CDR2 ANQGSEA. Unmatched junction bases numbered 5, after V lost 6 bases and J lost 3 bases. CDR3 length equals 15 residues. CDR3 residues: CSVAGTSGHTGELFF. The CDR3 DNA is TGCAGCGTAGCCGGGACTAGCGGGCACACCGGGGAGCTGTTTTTT.

The J gene is TRBJ1-2, the V gene TRBV6-1; D remains ambiguous. Trimming left V 5 bases short and J 2 bases short, with 15 bases between. Germline V CDR1 and CDR2: MNHNS, SASEGT. The CDR3 loop spans 15 amino acids. The CDR3 DNA reads as TGTGCCAGCAGTACCGTGGAAGCGGCCAACTATGGCTACACCTTC. It encodes CASSTVEAANYGYTF.

The chain links TRBV6-1 to TRBJ1-5, with TRBD1 as a possible D gene (6 bases). V lost 6 bases to trimming and J lost 0 bases, with 12 bases between them. The CDR3 runs to 15 residues. In germline, CDR1 is MNHNS, CDR2 SASEGT. In DNA, the CDR3 is TGTGCCAGCAGAAATACAGGGTTTAGCAATCAGCCCCAGCATTTT. This translates into CASRNTGFSNQPQHF.

This clone turned up a few times. The chain recombines TRBV30 with TRBJ2-4, with 9 bases identical to TRBD2. The V gene end was trimmed by 5 bases and the J gene end by 8 bases; junction bases not matched to a gene: 10. CDR3 length: 14 amino acids. CDR1 and CDR2 (germline): GTSNPN, SVGIG (reference sequence). The CDR3, as DNA: TGTGCCTGGGAGGGCGGGAGGGCCAGAGACATTCAGTACTTC. It specifies CAWEGGRARDIQYF. Filled out from reference TRBV30 and TRBJ2-4, the complete variable domain reads SQTIHQWPATLVQPVGSPLSLECTVEGTSNPNLYWYRQAAGRGLQLLFYSVGIGQISSEVPQNLSASRPQDRQFILSSKKLLLSDSGFYLCAWEGGRARDIQYFGAGTRLSVL.

V is TRBV28 and J is TRBJ2-2, with D possibly being TRBD2 (5 bases). V lost 0 bases and J 3 bases, leaving 5 bases between the germline ends. Per germline, CDR1 MDHEN and CDR2 SYDVKM. The CDR3 is made up of 14 amino acids. This chain's CDR3 is CASSLWRDTGELFF. The CDR3 DNA is TGTGCCAGCAGTTTATGGCGGGACACCGGGGAGCTGTTTTTT.

Many counts were recorded for this clone. The chain uses TRBV7-2 and TRBJ2-6; D uncertain. The CDR3 consists of 15 residues. Trimming took off 0 bases at V and 1 base at J, with 4 bases between the two ends. Germline V lookup: CDR1 SGHTA, CDR2 FQGNSA. CDR3 amino acids: CASSLAVSGANVLTF. The CDR3 DNA reads as TGTGCCAGCAGCTTAGCTGTATCTGGGGCCAACGTCCTGACTTTC.

The chain carries TRBV19 and TRBJ2-5, with D possibly being TRBD1 (6 bases). Germline loops: CDR1 LNHDA, CDR2 SQIVND (reference sequence). Trimming cost V 1 base and J 0 bases, with 15 bases left between them. The CDR3 runs to 17 residues. For the CDR3, the DNA is TGTGCCAGTAGTATAGCGAGGGGCGGACAGTACCAAGAGACCCAGTACTTC. This sequence encodes CASSIARGGQYQETQYF.

The chain has TRBV5-1 and TRBJ1-6; tentative D call: TRBD1 (6 bases). V lost 1 base to trimming and J lost 8 bases, with 16 bases between them. CDR3 length equals 16 residues. Germline CDR1 reads SGHRS; CDR2 reads YFSETQ. The CDR3 DNA follows: TGCGCCAGCAGCTTGTTTGCAGGGGCCGGGGATTCACCCCTCCACTTT. Encoded protein: CASSLFAGAGDSPLHF.

This clone showed up just a few times. This rearrangement joins TRBV19 to TRBJ2-3, with 7 bases identical to TRBD1. This CDR3 has 15 residues. Germline loops: CDR1 LNHDA, CDR2 SQIVND (reference sequence). V dropped 1 base and J dropped 5; count of bases not matched to a gene: 6. The CDR3 region has the DNA TGTGCCAGTAGTATAGCAACAGGGGAAGAAGATACGCAGTATTTT. This translates into CASSIATGEEDTQYF.

The rearrangement joins TRBV19 to TRBJ1-4, with 12 bases lining up with TRBD1. CDR3 length: 18 amino acids. V lost 7 bases to trimming and J lost 5 bases; unmatched junction nucleotides: 14. Germline-derived CDR1 and CDR2 are LNHDA and SQIVND (reference sequence). The CDR3 DNA reads as TGTGCCAGTATCCAAACCGGGACAGGGGGCGTAAGAAATGAAAAACTGTTTTTT. Translation gives CASIQTGTGGVRNEKLFF. The complete variable domain, with remaining parts taken from reference TRBV19 and TRBJ1-4, reads DGGITQSPKYLFRKEGQNVTLSCEQNLNHDAMYWYRQDPGQGLRLIYYSQIVNDFQKGDIAEGYSVSREKKESFPLTVTSAQKNPTAFYLCASIQTGTGGVRNEKLFFGSGTQLSVL.

The chain couples TRBV6-4 to TRBJ1-1; 8 bases align to TRBD1. There are 15 residues in the CDR3. J was trimmed by 0 bases and V by 4 bases; bases with no gene match: 4. Germline V lookup: CDR1 MRHNA, CDR2 SNTAGT. CDR3 in amino acids: CASSGPGQVNTEAFF. CDR3 sequence (DNA): TGTGCCAGCAGTGGCCCGGGACAGGTGAACACTGAAGCTTTCTTT.

This clone was observed a few times. The V call is TRBV5-4, the J call TRBJ2-5; 8 positions agree with TRBD2. The J segment lost 5 bases and the V segment lost 0 bases, leaving 6 bases of the junction unmatched. The CDR3 loop spans 15 amino acids. Germline V CDR1 and CDR2: SGHNT, YYREEE (reference sequence). This chain's CDR3 is CASSLEGGGRETQYF. The CDR3 coding sequence is TGTGCCAGCAGCTTGGAAGGCGGGGGGAGGGAGACCCAGTACTTC.

The rearrangement links TRBV27 to TRBJ2-3, with 8 bases matching TRBD2. The CDR3 is 14 amino acids. V was pared by 6 bases and J by 4 bases, with 6 bases of the junction left unmatched. Per germline, CDR1 MNHEY and CDR2 SMNVEV (reference sequence). In DNA form, the CDR3 reads TGTGCCAGCAGCCGGGGACTAGTTTCAGATACGCAGTATTTT. It yields the protein CASSRGLVSDTQYF.

This clone was seen a few times. This chain connects TRBV30 to TRBJ1-1; D is uncertain. The CDR3 runs to 11 residues. The germline gives CDR1 GTSNPN, CDR2 SVGIG (reference sequence). The ends were cut back, 6 bases at V and 2 bases at J, with 7 bases in the middle. CDR3 nucleotide sequence: TGTGCCTGCGAGCGAAACACTGAAGCTTTCTTT. It is translated as CACERNTEAFF.

This clone is a singleton in its sample. The rearrangement uses TRBV12-2 and TRBJ1-2; the table's D call, TRBD1, has no DNA check behind it. TRBV12-2 is annotated as a pseudogene. The CDR3 has 11 residues. DNA of the CDR3: TGTGCAAGTCGCGTCAGGGTTGGCTACACCTTC. The encoded protein is CASRVRVGYTF.